This is a list of T cell receptor beta chains from one sample in a study of neurological immune-mediated disorders. One entry per CDR3 protein, called by TCRdb with MiXCR from the 5' RACE reads. There are about 120,000 distinct CDR3 sequences in the sample; 3% to 3.5% occur only once, and over 1% lies in the top ten. The sequenced sample was PBMCs. All receptors derive from a woman younger than 45 with multiple sclerosis. Each CDR3 is given with its conserved first and last residue. A D gene is named only where the DNA matches it firmly. Some rows have no size entry. The others give once, few or many, or a class for an expanded clone.

CDR3 DNA: TGTGCCAGCAGCTTAGACGGAGCGGGAGTCTACGGGGCCAACGTCCTGACTTTC
CDR3 protein: CASSLDGAGVYGANVLTF
clone size: many
J gene: TRBJ2-6
D gene: TRBD2
V gene: TRBV7-2

CDR3 DNA: TGCGCCAGCAGCCTCGGTCCGAATTCACACCTCCACTTT
CDR3 protein: CASSLGPNSHLHF
clone size: NA
J gene: TRBJ1-6
D gene: NA
V gene: TRBV5-1

CDR3 DNA: TGTGCCAGCAGCCTCGTACCGGGACTGGGCGGGAGCTACACCTTC
CDR3 protein: CASSLVPGLGGSYTF
clone size: many
J gene: TRBJ1-2
D gene: NA
V gene: TRBV7-9

CDR3 DNA: TGCAGTGCTCCTAGCTCGGGAGGCGGAATGGCAGGATACGAGCAGTACTTC
CDR3 protein: CSAPSSGGGMAGYEQYF
clone size: many
J gene: TRBJ2-7
D gene: TRBD2
V gene: TRBV20-1

CDR3 DNA: TGTGCCAGCAGTGAGGGACTAGCGGGACCCCTTTCCTACGAGCAGTACTTC
CDR3 protein: CASSEGLAGPLSYEQYF
clone size: many
J gene: TRBJ2-7
D gene: TRBD2
V gene: TRBV2

CDR3 DNA: TGTGCCATCAGCGCGGACAGTTCCTACAATGAGCAGTTCTTC
CDR3 protein: CAISADSSYNEQFF
clone size: many
J gene: TRBJ2-1
D gene: NA
V gene: TRBV10-3

CDR3 DNA: TGTGCCAGCAGCTTCACAGGCGGTGGCTACACCTTC
CDR3 protein: CASSFTGGGYTF
clone size: many
J gene: TRBJ1-2
D gene: NA
V gene: TRBV5-6

CDR3 DNA: TGTGCCAGCTCACCACCCGCGGGGCTAGCCAAAAACATTCAGTACTTC
CDR3 protein: CASSPPAGLAKNIQYF
clone size: many
J gene: TRBJ2-4
D gene: NA
V gene: TRBV18

CDR3 DNA: TGTGCCAGCAGCCAAGGTCCGTCCTACAATGAGCAGTTCTTC
CDR3 protein: CASSQGPSYNEQFF
clone size: many
J gene: TRBJ2-1
D gene: NA
V gene: TRBV14

CDR3 DNA: TGTGCCAGCAGTGGGACAGGGAATTATGAAAAACTGTTTTTT
CDR3 protein: CASSGTGNYEKLFF
clone size: many
J gene: TRBJ1-4
D gene: TRBD1
V gene: TRBV25-1

CDR3 DNA: TGCGCCAGCAGCTTGGATCTAGCCGAGACCCAGTACTTC
CDR3 protein: CASSLDLAETQYF
clone size: few
J gene: TRBJ2-5
D gene: NA
V gene: TRBV5-1

CDR3 DNA: TGTGCCAGCAGCTTATGGGCAGGGGGTTTTATTACTGAAGCTTTCTTT
CDR3 protein: CASSLWAGGFITEAFF
clone size: many
J gene: TRBJ1-1
D gene: TRBD1
V gene: TRBV7-9

CDR3 DNA: TGCAGTGCTTTATTTCCCGTGCGAGAGACCCAGTACTTC
CDR3 protein: CSALFPVRETQYF
clone size: many
J gene: TRBJ2-5
D gene: NA
V gene: TRBV20-1

CDR3 DNA: TGTGCCAGCAGCCAGGCCCCCCAAAACATTCAGTACTTC
CDR3 protein: CASSQAPQNIQYF
clone size: many
J gene: TRBJ2-4
D gene: NA
V gene: TRBV7-9

CDR3 DNA: TGTGCCAGCAGCCCAGGCCCGGTGAACACTGAAGCTTTCTTT
CDR3 protein: CASSPGPVNTEAFF
clone size: many
J gene: TRBJ1-1
D gene: NA
V gene: TRBV3-1

CDR3 DNA: TGTGCCAGCAGCCAAGGGTTCTCCGGGGCGGAGACCCAGTACTTC
CDR3 protein: CASSQGFSGAETQYF
clone size: many
J gene: TRBJ2-5
D gene: NA
V gene: TRBV14

CDR3 DNA: TGCAGCGTCGATAGCGGGGGCGAGAGGTACGAGCAGTACTTC
CDR3 protein: CSVDSGGERYEQYF
clone size: many
J gene: TRBJ2-7
D gene: TRBD2
V gene: TRBV29-1

CDR3 DNA: TGCGCCAGCAGCCTTGGGGTATCTGGGGCCAACGTCCTGACTTTC
CDR3 protein: CASSLGVSGANVLTF
clone size: many
J gene: TRBJ2-6
D gene: NA
V gene: TRBV5-1

CDR3 DNA: TGCGCCAGCAGCCCCAACGGGAGTGGAGACCAAGAGACCCAGTACTTC
CDR3 protein: CASSPNGSGDQETQYF
clone size: many
J gene: TRBJ2-5
D gene: NA
V gene: TRBV5-1

CDR3 DNA: TGCGCCAGCGGAACCGGGACAGCCACTGAAGCTTTCTTT
CDR3 protein: CASGTGTATEAFF
clone size: NA
J gene: TRBJ1-1
D gene: TRBD1
V gene: TRBV5-1

CDR3 DNA: TGTGCCAGCAGTTACGAGGTTGGCTACGAGCAGTACTTC
CDR3 protein: CASSYEVGYEQYF
clone size: many
J gene: TRBJ2-7
D gene: NA
V gene: TRBV6-2/TRBV6-3

CDR3 DNA: TGTGCCAGCAGTTACTCGACCCAGCTAAGAACCCTCCACTTT
CDR3 protein: CASSYSTQLRTLHF
clone size: many
J gene: TRBJ1-6
D gene: NA
V gene: TRBV6-2/TRBV6-3

CDR3 DNA: TGTGCCAGCAGCCCAGACAGAGGGAACACTGAAGCTTTCTTT
CDR3 protein: CASSPDRGNTEAFF
clone size: many
J gene: TRBJ1-1
D gene: NA
V gene: TRBV7-2

CDR3 DNA: TGTGCCAGCAGCCTGGGACAGACCACAGATACGCAGTATTTT
CDR3 protein: CASSLGQTTDTQYF
clone size: many
J gene: TRBJ2-3
D gene: TRBD1
V gene: TRBV7-2

CDR3 DNA: TGTGCCAGCAGTCCGGGATCGGTAGAGGAGAATGAGCAGTTCTTC
CDR3 protein: CASSPGSVEENEQFF
clone size: many
J gene: TRBJ2-1
D gene: NA
V gene: TRBV5-6

CDR3 DNA: TGCAGTGCTAGAGCAGAGACCCAGTACTTC
CDR3 protein: CSARAETQYF
clone size: many
J gene: TRBJ2-5
D gene: NA
V gene: TRBV20-1

CDR3 DNA: TGCGCCAGCAGCCAAGGATTAACTAACACTGAAGCTTTCTTT
CDR3 protein: CASSQGLTNTEAFF
clone size: many
J gene: TRBJ1-1
D gene: NA
V gene: TRBV4-3

CDR3 DNA: TGTGCCAGCAGCCTCCGTGGAGACCCGAACACTGAAGCTTTCTTT
CDR3 protein: CASSLRGDPNTEAFF
clone size: many
J gene: TRBJ1-1
D gene: NA
V gene: TRBV3-1

CDR3 DNA: TGCAGTGCCGGGACAGGGTACTCCTACGAGCAGTACTTC
CDR3 protein: CSAGTGYSYEQYF
clone size: once
J gene: TRBJ2-7
D gene: TRBD1
V gene: TRBV20-1

CDR3 DNA: TGTGCCAGCAGCCAATTTACAGATACCGGGGAGCTGTTTTTT
CDR3 protein: CASSQFTDTGELFF
clone size: many
J gene: TRBJ2-2
D gene: NA
V gene: TRBV7-8

CDR3 DNA: TGCAGTGCTGGCGGGGGGGCGCCAGGCTATGGCTACACCTTC
CDR3 protein: CSAGGGAPGYGYTF
clone size: NA
J gene: TRBJ1-2
D gene: NA
V gene: TRBV20-1

CDR3 DNA: TGTGCCAGCAGCTCCCGCGGGCTGAGGTCAGATGAGCAGTTCTTC
CDR3 protein: CASSSRGLRSDEQFF
clone size: many
J gene: TRBJ2-1
D gene: NA
V gene: TRBV7-8

CDR3 DNA: TGCAGTGCTAGGGACACGGTGATGGTCCACGAGCAGTACTTC
CDR3 protein: CSARDTVMVHEQYF
clone size: many
J gene: TRBJ2-7
D gene: NA
V gene: TRBV20-1

CDR3 DNA: TGTGCCAGCAGCTTCACCCAACAAGAGACCCAGTACTTC
CDR3 protein: CASSFTQQETQYF
clone size: many
J gene: TRBJ2-5
D gene: NA
V gene: TRBV7-2

CDR3 DNA: TGTGCCAGCAGTAACGGACTTGGTACCTTTACGCAGTATTTT
CDR3 protein: CASSNGLGTFTQYF
clone size: many
J gene: TRBJ2-3
D gene: NA
V gene: TRBV6-6

CDR3 DNA: TGTGCCAGCATCAGACTAGCGGGGGTATATGGGAGCTACAATGAGCAGTTCTTC
CDR3 protein: CASIRLAGVYGSYNEQFF
clone size: many
J gene: TRBJ2-1
D gene: TRBD2
V gene: TRBV7-2

CDR3 DNA: TGTGCCAGCAGCCCCCACTCCGGGGGGACGCAGTATTTT
CDR3 protein: CASSPHSGGTQYF
clone size: many
J gene: TRBJ2-3
D gene: TRBD2
V gene: TRBV9

CDR3 DNA: TGTGCCAGCAGCCCGGGGGGGCGAGCGACTAATGAAAAACTGTTTTTT
CDR3 protein: CASSPGGRATNEKLFF
clone size: many
J gene: TRBJ1-4
D gene: NA
V gene: TRBV7-9

CDR3 DNA: TGTGCCAGTAGTCCTGACGGCCGGGCTAACTATGGCTACACCTTC
CDR3 protein: CASSPDGRANYGYTF
clone size: many
J gene: TRBJ1-2
D gene: NA
V gene: TRBV19

CDR3 DNA: TGTGCCAGCAGCCAAGATCCGGGGAAATCGGGCAAAAACATTCAGTACTTC
CDR3 protein: CASSQDPGKSGKNIQYF
clone size: many
J gene: TRBJ2-4
D gene: NA
V gene: TRBV3-1

CDR3 DNA: TGCAGCGTTGAGGATGGGAAAGGACAAGAGACCCAGTACTTC
CDR3 protein: CSVEDGKGQETQYF
clone size: many
J gene: TRBJ2-5
D gene: NA
V gene: TRBV29-1

CDR3 DNA: TGTGCCAGCAGCTTAGGGCTAGCTAACTATGGCTACACCTTC
CDR3 protein: CASSLGLANYGYTF
clone size: many
J gene: TRBJ1-2
D gene: NA
V gene: TRBV11-2

CDR3 DNA: TGTGCCAGCAGTGAGCGGGGGGGCACAGATACGCAGTATTTT
CDR3 protein: CASSERGGTDTQYF
clone size: many
J gene: TRBJ2-3
D gene: TRBD2
V gene: TRBV6-4

CDR3 DNA: TGCAGCGTCCTTCTCGGGGGGGGGAACACTGAAGCTTTCTTT
CDR3 protein: CSVLLGGGNTEAFF
clone size: NA
J gene: TRBJ1-1
D gene: NA
V gene: TRBV29-1

CDR3 DNA: TGCAGTGCTAGACAGGGGCCCCACGAGCAGTACTTC
CDR3 protein: CSARQGPHEQYF
clone size: many
J gene: TRBJ2-7
D gene: NA
V gene: TRBV20-1